The TCR beta chain under discussion was sequenced for a study of T cell changes during pregnancy in multiple sclerosis. The assay was immunoSEQ multiplex PCR, and TCRdb's table has in-frame clones only and misses some. Among some 120,000 clones, roughly 90% were seen once, and the ten largest hold about 1.5%. J was trimmed by 6 bases and V by 8 bases; bases with no gene match: 8. This CDR3 region has 14 residues. Germline V gives CDR1 LNHDA, CDR2 SQIVND (reference sequence). This clonotype was obtained from a female donor with multiple sclerosis, enrolled in a pregnancy study. The chain recombines TRBV19 with TRBJ2-7, with 12 bases aligning to TRBD1. The material was peripheral blood, obtained in the third trimester of pregnancy. The CDR3 nucleotides read TGTGCCAGTCAACCGGGACAGGGGGCCGTCGAGCAGTACTTC. Translation: CASQPGQGAVEQYF. Variable domain in full (rest from reference TRBV19 and TRBJ2-7): DGGITQSPKYLFRKEGQNVTLSCEQNLNHDAMYWYRQDPGQGLRLIYYSQIVNDFQKGDIAEGYSVSREKKESFPLTVTSAQKNPTAFYLCASQPGQGAVEQYFGPGTRLTVT.